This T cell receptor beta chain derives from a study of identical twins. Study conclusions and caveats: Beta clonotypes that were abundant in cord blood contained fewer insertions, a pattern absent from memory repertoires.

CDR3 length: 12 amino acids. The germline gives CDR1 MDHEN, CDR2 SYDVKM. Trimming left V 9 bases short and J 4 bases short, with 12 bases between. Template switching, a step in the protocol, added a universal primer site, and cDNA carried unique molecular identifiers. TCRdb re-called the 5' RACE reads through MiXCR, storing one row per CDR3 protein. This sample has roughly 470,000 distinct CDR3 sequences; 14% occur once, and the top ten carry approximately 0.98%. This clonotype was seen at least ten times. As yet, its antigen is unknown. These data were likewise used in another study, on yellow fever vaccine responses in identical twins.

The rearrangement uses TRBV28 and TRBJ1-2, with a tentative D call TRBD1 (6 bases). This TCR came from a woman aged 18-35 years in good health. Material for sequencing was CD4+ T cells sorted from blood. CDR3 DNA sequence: TGTGCCAGTGTGGACAGCCTCTATGGCTACACCTTC. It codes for CASVDSLYGYTF.